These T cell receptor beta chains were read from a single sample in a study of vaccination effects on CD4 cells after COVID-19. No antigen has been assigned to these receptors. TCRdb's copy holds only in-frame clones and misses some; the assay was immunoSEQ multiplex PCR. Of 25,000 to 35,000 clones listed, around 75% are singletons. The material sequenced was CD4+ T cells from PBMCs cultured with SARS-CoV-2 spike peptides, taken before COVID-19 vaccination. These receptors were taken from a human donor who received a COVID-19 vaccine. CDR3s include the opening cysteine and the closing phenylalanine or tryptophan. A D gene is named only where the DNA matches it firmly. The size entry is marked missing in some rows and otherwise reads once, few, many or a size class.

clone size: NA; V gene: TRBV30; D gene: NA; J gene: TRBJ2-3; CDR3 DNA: TGTGCCTGGAGAGTTGCGGGATACACAGATACGCAGTATTTT; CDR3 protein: CAWRVAGYTDTQYF
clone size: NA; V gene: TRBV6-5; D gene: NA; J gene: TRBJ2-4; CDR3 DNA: TGTGCCAGCCGGTCACAGCCCCTAGCCAAAAACATTCAGTACTTC; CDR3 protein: CASRSQPLAKNIQYF
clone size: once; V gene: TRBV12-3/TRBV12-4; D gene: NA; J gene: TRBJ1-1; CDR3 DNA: TGTGCCAGCAGCCTCACAGGACGCGCTTTCTTT; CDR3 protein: CASSLTGRAFF
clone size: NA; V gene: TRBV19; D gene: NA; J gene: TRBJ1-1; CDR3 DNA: TGTGCCAGTAGTATGACCAGGGCAACTGAAGCTTTCTTT; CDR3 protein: CASSMTRATEAFF
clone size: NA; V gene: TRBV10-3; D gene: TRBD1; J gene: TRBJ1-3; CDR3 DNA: TGTGCCACCAAGACAGGGTCGGCCAACTCTGGAAACACCATATATTTT; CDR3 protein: CATKTGSANSGNTIYF
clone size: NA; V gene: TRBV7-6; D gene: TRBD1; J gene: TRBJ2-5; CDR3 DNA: TGTGCCAGCAGAAGTCCGGGACAGAGAAGGGGTCAAGAGACCCAGTACTTC; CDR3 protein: CASRSPGQRRGQETQYF
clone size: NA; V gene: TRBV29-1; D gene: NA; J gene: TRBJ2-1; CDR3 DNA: TGCAGCGTTGGAGTACAGGGAAATGAGCAGTTCTTC; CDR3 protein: CSVGVQGNEQFF
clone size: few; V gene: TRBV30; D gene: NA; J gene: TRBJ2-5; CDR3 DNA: TGTGCCTGGAGTGCCTCACAGGGATGGGAGACCCAGTACTTC; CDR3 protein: CAWSASQGWETQYF
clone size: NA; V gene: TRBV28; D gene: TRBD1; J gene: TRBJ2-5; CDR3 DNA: TGTGCCAGCAGTACGAACAGGGGGCGGGAGACCCAGTACTTC; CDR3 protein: CASSTNRGRETQYF
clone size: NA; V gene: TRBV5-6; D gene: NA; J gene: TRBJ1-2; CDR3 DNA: TGTGCCAGCAGCTTGGGTAGTCGACAGGCGTATAGGAGCTACACCTTC; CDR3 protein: CASSLGSRQAYRSYTF
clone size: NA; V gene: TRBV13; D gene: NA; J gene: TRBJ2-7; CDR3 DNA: TGTGCCAGCAGCTTAGGCCGGTATGGCGGGTACGAGCAGTACTTC; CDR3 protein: CASSLGRYGGYEQYF
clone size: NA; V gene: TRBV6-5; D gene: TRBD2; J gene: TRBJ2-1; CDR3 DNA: TGTGCCAGCAGTTCCCGACTAGCGGGAGGGAGTACTGAGCAGTTCTTC; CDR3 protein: CASSSRLAGGSTEQFF
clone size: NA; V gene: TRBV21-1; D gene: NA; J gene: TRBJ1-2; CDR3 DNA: TGTGCCAGCCTTCAGACCCTATGGCTGCGATATGGCTACACCTTC; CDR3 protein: CASLQTLWLRYGYTF
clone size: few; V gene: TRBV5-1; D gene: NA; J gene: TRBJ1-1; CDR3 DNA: TGCGCCAGCAGCTATAGGGAGAACACTGAAGCTTTCTTT; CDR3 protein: CASSYRENTEAFF
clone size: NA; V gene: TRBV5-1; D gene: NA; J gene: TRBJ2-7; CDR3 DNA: TGCGCCAGCAGCTTTGGACGGGGTTCCTACGAGCAGTACTTC; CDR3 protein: CASSFGRGSYEQYF
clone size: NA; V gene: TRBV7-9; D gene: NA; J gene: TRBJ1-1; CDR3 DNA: TGTGCCAGCAGCGCGACCGACATGAACACTGAAGCTTTCTTT; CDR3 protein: CASSATDMNTEAFF
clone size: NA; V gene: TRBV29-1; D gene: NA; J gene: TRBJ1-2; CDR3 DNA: TGCAGCGTTGAAGTATACCCGGGTGGCTACACCTTC; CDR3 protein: CSVEVYPGGYTF
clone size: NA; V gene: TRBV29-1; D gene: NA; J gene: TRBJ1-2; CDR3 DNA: TGCAGCGTTGAAAACGGCCAGGCCTATAACTATGGCTACACCTTC; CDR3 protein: CSVENGQAYNYGYTF
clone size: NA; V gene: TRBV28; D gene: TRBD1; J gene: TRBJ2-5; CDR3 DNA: TGTGCCAGCTATGATTCCCAGGGGGCAAAGACCCAGTACTTC; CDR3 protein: CASYDSQGAKTQYF
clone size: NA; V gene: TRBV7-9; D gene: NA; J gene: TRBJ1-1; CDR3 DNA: TGTGCCAGCAGCTTAACAGTTATGAACACTGAAGCTTTCTTT; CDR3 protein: CASSLTVMNTEAFF
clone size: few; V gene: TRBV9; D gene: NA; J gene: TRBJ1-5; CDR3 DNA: TGTGCCAGCAGCCCCCAGGGGTTACAGCCCCAGCATTTT; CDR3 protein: CASSPQGLQPQHF
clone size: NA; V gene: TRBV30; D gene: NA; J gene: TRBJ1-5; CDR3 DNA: TGTGCCTGGAGTGTCCAACATGCCAATCAGCCCCAGCATTTT; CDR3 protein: CAWSVQHANQPQHF
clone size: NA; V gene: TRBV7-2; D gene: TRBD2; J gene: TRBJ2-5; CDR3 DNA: TGTGCCAGCAGCTTGGGAGGGGCCCCGGAGACCCAGTACTTC; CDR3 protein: CASSLGGAPETQYF
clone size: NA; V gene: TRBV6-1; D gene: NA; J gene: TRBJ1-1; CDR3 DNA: TGTGCCAGCAGTGAATTGGGGGGAACAACTGAAGCTTTCTTT; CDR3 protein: CASSELGGTTEAFF
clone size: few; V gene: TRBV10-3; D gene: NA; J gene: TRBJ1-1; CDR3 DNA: TGTGCCATCAGTGAGTCGCAGTTACAAGCGGGAGCTTTCTTT; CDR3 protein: CAISESQLQAGAFF
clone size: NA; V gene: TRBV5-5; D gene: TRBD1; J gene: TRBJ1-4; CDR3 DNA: TGTGCCAGCAGCTTGGTAACGGGACAGGGGAATGAAAAACTGTTTTTT; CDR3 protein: CASSLVTGQGNEKLFF
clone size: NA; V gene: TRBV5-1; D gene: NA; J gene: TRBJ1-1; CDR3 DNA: TGCGCCAGCAGCTTGGCGAGTTGGGGGGCAGGCACTGAAGCTTTCTTT; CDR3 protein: CASSLASWGAGTEAFF
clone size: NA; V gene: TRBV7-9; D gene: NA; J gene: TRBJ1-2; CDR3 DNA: TGTGCCAGCAGCTTACCCGGGGGGTATGGCTACACCTTC; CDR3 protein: CASSLPGGYGYTF
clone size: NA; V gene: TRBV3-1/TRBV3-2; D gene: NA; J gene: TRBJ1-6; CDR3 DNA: TGTGCCAGCAGCCCGAGAGGGCGAAATTCACCCCTCCACTTT; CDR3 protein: CASSPRGRNSPLHF
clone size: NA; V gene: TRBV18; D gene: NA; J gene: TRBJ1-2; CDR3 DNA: TGTGCCAGCTCACGGGTACGGGAGACTTTTGATGGCTACACCTTC; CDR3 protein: CASSRVRETFDGYTF
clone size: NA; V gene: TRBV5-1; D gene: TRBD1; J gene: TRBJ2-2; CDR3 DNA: TGCGCCAGCAGCCCGGATCGGACAGGGGACACCGGGGAGCTGTTTTTT; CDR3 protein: CASSPDRTGDTGELFF
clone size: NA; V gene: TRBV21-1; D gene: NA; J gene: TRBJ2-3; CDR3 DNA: TGTGCCAGCAGCAAAGGGGTTGAAGATACGCAGTATTTT; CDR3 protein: CASSKGVEDTQYF
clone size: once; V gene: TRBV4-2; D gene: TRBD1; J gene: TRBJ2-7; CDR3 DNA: TGTGCCAGCTCATACCGGGACAGCCACCGCCTAGGCCCCTACGAGCAGTACTTC; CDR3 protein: CASSYRDSHRLGPYEQYF
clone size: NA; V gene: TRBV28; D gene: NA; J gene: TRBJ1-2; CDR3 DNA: TGTGCCAGCAGTTTACACCTAACGGTCGCGTATGGCTACACCTTC; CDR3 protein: CASSLHLTVAYGYTF
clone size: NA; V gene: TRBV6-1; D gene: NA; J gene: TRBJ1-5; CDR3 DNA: TGTGCCAGCAGTCCCGGGACTGAAGGCAATCAGCCCCAGCATTTT; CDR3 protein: CASSPGTEGNQPQHF
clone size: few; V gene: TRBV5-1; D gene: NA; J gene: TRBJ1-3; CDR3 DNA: TGCGCCAGCTCAGTAGGCCCGGGGGAAGGAAACACCATATATTTT; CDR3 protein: CASSVGPGEGNTIYF
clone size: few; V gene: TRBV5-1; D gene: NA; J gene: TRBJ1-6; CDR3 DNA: TGCGCCAGCAGCTTGGAGGAGGGGTATAATTCACCCCTCCACTTT; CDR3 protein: CASSLEEGYNSPLHF
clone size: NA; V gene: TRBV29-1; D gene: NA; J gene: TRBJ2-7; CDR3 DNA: TGCAGCGTTGAAGTCGGGCCCGACACCTACGAGCAGTACTTC; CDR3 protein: CSVEVGPDTYEQYF
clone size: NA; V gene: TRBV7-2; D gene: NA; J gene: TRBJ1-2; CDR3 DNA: TGTGCCAGCAGCTTCGGGGGGACCTATGGCTACACCTTC; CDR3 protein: CASSFGGTYGYTF
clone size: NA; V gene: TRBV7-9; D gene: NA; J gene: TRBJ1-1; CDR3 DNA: TGTGCCAGCAGCTACGACAGGTTGGGCACTGAAGCTTTCTTT; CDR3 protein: CASSYDRLGTEAFF
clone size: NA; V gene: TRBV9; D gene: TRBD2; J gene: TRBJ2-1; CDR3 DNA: TGTGCCAGCAGCGTAGGGCTGCGGGGGGGCGATGAGCAGTTCTTC; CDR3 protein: CASSVGLRGGDEQFF
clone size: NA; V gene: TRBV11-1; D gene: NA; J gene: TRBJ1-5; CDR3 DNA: TGTGCCAGCAGCTCGACCGGGGATCAGCCCCAGCATTTT; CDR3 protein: CASSSTGDQPQHF
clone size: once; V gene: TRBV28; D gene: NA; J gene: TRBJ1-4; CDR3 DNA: TGTGCCAGCAGACCCCCAAGGGGGGCGCTTGGTGAAAAACTGTTTTTT; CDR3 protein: CASRPPRGALGEKLFF
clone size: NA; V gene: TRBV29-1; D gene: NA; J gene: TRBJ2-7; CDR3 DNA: TGCAGCGTGGCCATGCCCGCCAGAACCTACGAGCAGTACTTC; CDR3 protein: CSVAMPARTYEQYF
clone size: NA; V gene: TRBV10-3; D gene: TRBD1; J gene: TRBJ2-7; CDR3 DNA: TGTGCCATCACCCCGGGACAGGGGATCCACGAGCAGTACTTC; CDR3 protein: CAITPGQGIHEQYF
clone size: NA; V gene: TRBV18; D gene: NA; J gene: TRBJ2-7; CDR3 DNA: TGTGCCAGCTCACCGGGGCAGCCGGTAGGCGAGCAGTACTTC; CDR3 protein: CASSPGQPVGEQYF
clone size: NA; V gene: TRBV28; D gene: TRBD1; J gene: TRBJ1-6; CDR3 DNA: TGTGCCAGCAGTGTCACCGGGACAGGGGCTGCGGCCCTCCACTTT; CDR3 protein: CASSVTGTGAAALHF
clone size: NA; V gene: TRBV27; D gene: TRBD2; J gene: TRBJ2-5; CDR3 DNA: TGTGCCAGCAGTCCCGGGAGACTAGCGGGGGGCCCAGAGACCCAGTACTTC; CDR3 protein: CASSPGRLAGGPETQYF
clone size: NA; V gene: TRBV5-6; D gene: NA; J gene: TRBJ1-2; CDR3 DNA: TGTGCCAGCAGCTTGGGACTGCAGAATGGCTACACCTTC; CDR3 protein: CASSLGLQNGYTF
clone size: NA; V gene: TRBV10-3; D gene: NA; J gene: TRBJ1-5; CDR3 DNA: TGTGCCATCAGTGTGGGCCCCAATCAGCCCCAGCATTTT; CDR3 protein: CAISVGPNQPQHF
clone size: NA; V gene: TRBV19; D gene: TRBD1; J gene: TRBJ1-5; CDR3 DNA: TGTGCCAGTAGTCACAGGGGTGGTCAGCCCCAGCATTTT; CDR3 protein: CASSHRGGQPQHF
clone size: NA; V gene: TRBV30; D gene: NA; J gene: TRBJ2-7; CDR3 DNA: TGTGCCTGGAGTGTTTCCTACGAGCAGTACTTC; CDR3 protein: CAWSVSYEQYF
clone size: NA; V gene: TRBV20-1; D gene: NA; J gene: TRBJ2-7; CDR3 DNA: TGCAGTGCTAGTGTTGGGGGTTTCTACGAGCAGTACTTC; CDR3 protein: CSASVGGFYEQYF
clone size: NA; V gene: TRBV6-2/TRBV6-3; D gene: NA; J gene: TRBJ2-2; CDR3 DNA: TGTGCCAGCAGTTACGCCCGCGGGGAGCTGTTTTTT; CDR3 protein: CASSYARGELFF
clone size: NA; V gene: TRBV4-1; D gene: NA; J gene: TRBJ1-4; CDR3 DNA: TGCGCCAGCAGCCAAACCGGTTTCTTGGCAACTAATGAAAAACTGTTTTTT; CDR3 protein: CASSQTGFLATNEKLFF
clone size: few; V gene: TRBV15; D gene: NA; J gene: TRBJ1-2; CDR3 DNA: TGTGCCACCAGCAGAGATAGGGAGAACTATGGCTACACCTTC; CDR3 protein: CATSRDRENYGYTF
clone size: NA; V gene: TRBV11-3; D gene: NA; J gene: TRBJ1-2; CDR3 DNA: TGTGCCAGCAGCTTACGGGGACAAAACTATGGCTACACCTTC; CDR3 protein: CASSLRGQNYGYTF
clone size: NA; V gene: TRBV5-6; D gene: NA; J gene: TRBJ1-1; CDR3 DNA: TGTGCCAGCAGCACCACGGGTTCGCGCACTGAAGCTTTCTTT; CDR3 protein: CASSTTGSRTEAFF
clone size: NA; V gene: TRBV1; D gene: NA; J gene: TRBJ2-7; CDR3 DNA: TGCACCAGCGGCGCTTGTGACAGGGCCTACGAGCAGTACTTC; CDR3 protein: CTSGACDRAYEQYF